This entry is about one TCR beta chain. Its cognate antigen is unknown. The sample comes from a study of blood T cells in healthy people across ages. Study-wide results and limits: Naive T cell percentage by flow cytometry tracked strongly with beta diversity.

PCR was performed a second time for roughly 6 to 12 cycles using a sample-barcoded 5' primer and a J-beta primer mix. Each of the samples gave a minimum of 2.5 million paired-end reads that contained CDR3. TCRdb processed the 5' RACE reads anew with MiXCR; each CDR3 protein has one entry. Of around 850,000 distinct CDR3 sequences in the sample, roughly 35% are singletons; the top ten hold 10% to 15%. Source material: blood. The sequence derives from a man younger than 35 in good health.

The CDR3 region is CASSLAVGRIHEQYF. CDR3 coding DNA: TGTGCCAGCAGCTTAGCCGTTGGCAGGATCCACGAGCAGTACTTC. This rearrangement joins TRBV7-2 to TRBJ2-7; D is unclear. Trimming left V 0 bases short and J 5 bases short, with 14 bases between. Germline V gene sequence: CDR1 SGHTA, CDR2 FQGNSA. This CDR3 is 15 amino acids long. Based on the CDR3 plus reference TRBV7-2 and TRBJ2-7, the full variable domain is GAGVSQSPSNKVTEKGKDVELRCDPISGHTALYWYRQSLGQGLEFLIYFQGNSAPDKSGLPSDRFSAERTGGSVSTLTIQRTQQEDSAVYLCASSLAVGRIHEQYFGPGTRLTVT.